The present T cell receptor beta chain was sequenced within a study of identical twins. This clonotype occurred a few times. Between the trimmed V and J ends, which lost 0 bases and 4 bases, there was a span of 10 bases. The germline gives CDR1 SGHRS, CDR2 YFSETQ. The CDR3 spans 14 residues. A single record per CDR3 protein comes from TCRdb applying MiXCR to the 5' RACE reads. Seen here are around 1.7 million distinct CDR3 sequences, about 30% observed once, and the top ten hold 0.27%. Sequencing was performed on cord blood. The receptor's source is a newborn girl in good health. V and J are TRBV5-1 and TRBJ2-5; a possible D gene is TRBD1 (5 bases). In DNA form, the CDR3 reads TGCGCCAGCAGCTTGGCGACAGCCGGAGAGACCCAGTACTTC. Translated: CASSLATAGETQYF.